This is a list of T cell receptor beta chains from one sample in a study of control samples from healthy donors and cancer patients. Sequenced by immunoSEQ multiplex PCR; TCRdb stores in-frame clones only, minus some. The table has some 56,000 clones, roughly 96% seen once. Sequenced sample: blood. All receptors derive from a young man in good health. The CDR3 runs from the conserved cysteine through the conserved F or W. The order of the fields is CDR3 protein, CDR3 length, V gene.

CDR3 protein: CASRDRGAEPQHF
CDR3 length: 13
V gene: TRBV19

CDR3 protein: CASSQDSLGKSNTGELFF
CDR3 length: 18
V gene: TRBV3-1/TRBV3-2

CDR3 protein: CASSSPLLAGGHYTGELFF
CDR3 length: 19
V gene: TRBV28

CDR3 protein: CASSPGRDPYEQYF
CDR3 length: 14
V gene: TRBV18

CDR3 protein: CASEDEKLFF
CDR3 length: 10
V gene: TRBV19

CDR3 protein: CASSYSRMLNTIYF
CDR3 length: 14
V gene: TRBV6-5

CDR3 protein: CASRLAGGYNEQFF
CDR3 length: 14
V gene: TRBV28

CDR3 protein: CASSITRADTQYF
CDR3 length: 13
V gene: TRBV19

CDR3 protein: CASRDTGTSYNEQFF
CDR3 length: 15
V gene: TRBV27

CDR3 protein: CATSDDRTRSETQYF
CDR3 length: 15
V gene: TRBV24-1

CDR3 protein: CASSAGTSGNEQFF
CDR3 length: 14
V gene: TRBV6-4

CDR3 protein: CASRQGSNQPQHF
CDR3 length: 13
V gene: TRBV5-1

CDR3 protein: CAISSGTGANEQFF
CDR3 length: 14
V gene: TRBV10-3

CDR3 protein: CASSFVGTFTDTQYF
CDR3 length: 15
V gene: TRBV11-1

CDR3 protein: CASSVVWDQETQYF
CDR3 length: 14
V gene: TRBV9

CDR3 protein: CASSPTELNTEAFF
CDR3 length: 14
V gene: TRBV6-5

CDR3 protein: CASSPLQNSGNTIYF
CDR3 length: 15
V gene: TRBV18

CDR3 protein: CASSDHTEAFF
CDR3 length: 11
V gene: TRBV28

CDR3 protein: CASSSSGRAFF
CDR3 length: 11
V gene: TRBV7-8

CDR3 protein: CASSKEGESSYNSPLHF
CDR3 length: 17
V gene: TRBV21-1

CDR3 protein: CASSLAGNEQFF
CDR3 length: 12
V gene: TRBV5-1

CDR3 protein: CASSPGQGGYEQYF
CDR3 length: 14
V gene: TRBV5-6

CDR3 protein: CATRGRGSNQPQHF
CDR3 length: 14
V gene: TRBV6-5

CDR3 protein: CASSQLLTDTQYF
CDR3 length: 13
V gene: TRBV4-3

CDR3 protein: CASSLGGAGSVSYNEQFF
CDR3 length: 18
V gene: TRBV7-3

CDR3 protein: CASSLAVGYNEQFF
CDR3 length: 14
V gene: TRBV7-2

CDR3 protein: CASSGGTSGTYEQYF
CDR3 length: 15
V gene: TRBV2

CDR3 protein: CASSQDLEGGGTEAFF
CDR3 length: 16
V gene: TRBV4-2